This T cell receptor (beta chain) appears in the sequencing data of a study of control samples from healthy donors and cancer patients. Trimming shortened V by 2 bases and J by 2 bases, and 19 bases separated the two germline ends. There are 18 residues in the CDR3. Germline CDR1 is LNHDA and CDR2 is SQIVND (reference sequence). Sequenced by immunoSEQ multiplex PCR; TCRdb stores in-frame clones only, minus some. The sample yields around 250,000 clones, around 79% seen once. What was sequenced was PBMCs. The V and J genes are TRBV19 and TRBJ1-5; D uncertain. The TCR originated in a woman in her sixties with lung cancer. In DNA, the CDR3 is TGTGCCAGTAGTATATCCCGTGATGGCAGAAGGGGCAATCAGCCCCAGCATTTT. This translates into CASSISRDGRRGNQPQHF. Full variable domain (remainder filled in from reference TRBV19 and TRBJ1-5): DGGITQSPKYLFRKEGQNVTLSCEQNLNHDAMYWYRQDPGQGLRLIYYSQIVNDFQKGDIAEGYSVSREKKESFPLTVTSAQKNPTAFYLCASSISRDGRRGNQPQHFGDGTRLSIL.